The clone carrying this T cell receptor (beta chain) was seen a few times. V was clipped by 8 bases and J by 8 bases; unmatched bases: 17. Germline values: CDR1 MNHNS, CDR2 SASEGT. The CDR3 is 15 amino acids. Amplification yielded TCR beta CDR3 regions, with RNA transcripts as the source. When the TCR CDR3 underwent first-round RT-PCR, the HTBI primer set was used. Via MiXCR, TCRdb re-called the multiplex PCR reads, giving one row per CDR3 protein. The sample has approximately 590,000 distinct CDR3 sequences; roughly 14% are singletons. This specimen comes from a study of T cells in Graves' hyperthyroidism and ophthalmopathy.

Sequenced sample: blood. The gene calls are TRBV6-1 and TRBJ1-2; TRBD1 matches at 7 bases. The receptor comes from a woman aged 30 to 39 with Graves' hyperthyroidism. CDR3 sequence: CASRDGGRQGGGYTF. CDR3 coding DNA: TGTGCCAGCCGGGACGGCGGAAGACAGGGTGGCGGCTACACCTTC.